This T cell receptor beta chain was recorded in a study of molecular identifiers for immune sequencing clone quantification. Using its own MiXCR run on the PCR reads, TCRdb lists one record per CDR3 protein. The table has more than 300,000 distinct CDR3 sequences, about a fifth seen once. Sorted inputs of 20,000 to 1,000,000 cells, with 10%, 30% or 50% RNA, yielded naive CD8 libraries. This clonotype appeared a few times. What it binds is not known. Regarding the study as a whole: It was shown that clones above 20 RNA copies held over 97% of effector molecules, but under 1% in naive cells.

The TCR sequence derives from a human donor in good health. Some libraries in this study had Jurkat cell RNA spiked in. Material for sequencing was naive CD8+ T cells from blood, with Jurkat cell RNA spiked in. Subset defined: FACS-sorted CD8+CD4-CCR7+CD45RA+ naive T cells.

The CDR3 region is CSALGGVELFF. For the CDR3, the DNA is TGCAGCGCCCTGGGGGGCGTGGAGCTGTTTTTT. V and J are TRBV29-1 and TRBJ2-2; perhaps D is TRBD1 or TRBD2 (6 bases each). V was clipped by 7 bases and J by 10 bases, with 13 bases between them. CDR1 is SQVTM, CDR2 ANQGSEA, per germline. The CDR3 runs 11 residues.